The rows below give T cell receptor beta chains drawn from one sample of a study of CD8+ T cells in alopecia areata. Data came from immunoSEQ multiplex PCR; TCRdb stores just in-frame clones and leaves some out. Among 200,000 to 250,000 clones listed, about 60% were seen once. The sample consisted of CD4+ T cells sorted from blood, taken at week 0. Every receptor here comes from a human donor with alopecia areata. The CDR3 runs from the conserved cysteine through the conserved F or W. A D gene is named only where the DNA matches it firmly. Some rows have no size entry. The others give once, few or many, or a class for an expanded clone.

j_gene: TRBJ1-1
abundance: -
d_gene: TRBD1
v_gene: TRBV18
len: 13
CDR3aa: CASLQGRNTEAFF
CDR3nt: TGTGCCAGCTTACAGGGGCGGAACACTGAAGCTTTCTTT

j_gene: TRBJ2-3
abundance: -
d_gene: TRBD1
v_gene: TRBV6-5
len: 14
CDR3aa: CASTLTGGPDTQYF
CDR3nt: TGTGCCAGCACCCTGACAGGGGGTCCAGATACGCAGTATTTT

j_gene: TRBJ2-6
abundance: few
d_gene: -
v_gene: TRBV30
len: 13
CDR3aa: CARADSGANVLTF
CDR3nt: TGTGCCCGGGCGGACTCTGGGGCCAACGTCCTGACTTTC

j_gene: TRBJ2-1
abundance: -
d_gene: TRBD2
v_gene: TRBV10-3
len: 18
CDR3aa: CAISDPLAGGSSYNEQFF
CDR3nt: TGTGCCATCAGTGACCCTCTGGCGGGGGGGAGCTCCTACAATGAGCAGTTCTTC

j_gene: TRBJ1-4
abundance: few
d_gene: -
v_gene: TRBV29-1
len: 12
CDR3aa: CSVSGLREKLFF
CDR3nt: TGCAGCGTGTCGGGACTGCGAGAAAAACTGTTTTTT

j_gene: TRBJ1-1
abundance: -
d_gene: -
v_gene: TRBV2
len: 13
CDR3aa: CASSGQEGTEAFF
CDR3nt: TGTGCCAGCAGTGGACAGGAGGGCACTGAAGCTTTCTTT

j_gene: TRBJ2-7
abundance: -
d_gene: TRBD2
v_gene: TRBV29-1
len: 13
CDR3aa: CSVVGRAGYEQYF
CDR3nt: TGCAGCGTTGTCGGGAGGGCCGGTTACGAGCAGTACTTC

j_gene: TRBJ1-1
abundance: -
d_gene: TRBD1
v_gene: TRBV7-2
len: 14
CDR3aa: CASSVGQVHTEAFF
CDR3nt: TGTGCCAGCAGCGTGGGACAGGTGCACACTGAAGCTTTCTTT

j_gene: TRBJ2-1
abundance: -
d_gene: -
v_gene: TRBV9
len: 12
CDR3aa: CASSVVSGEQFF
CDR3nt: TGTGCCAGCAGCGTAGTATCCGGGGAGCAGTTCTTC

j_gene: TRBJ1-2
abundance: -
d_gene: TRBD1
v_gene: TRBV5-4
len: 13
CDR3aa: CASSLGTGYGYTF
CDR3nt: TGTGCCAGCAGCTTGGGGACAGGGTATGGCTACACCTTC

j_gene: TRBJ1-2
abundance: -
d_gene: TRBD1
v_gene: TRBV5-1
len: 14
CDR3aa: CASSLPDRNYGYTF
CDR3nt: TGCGCCAGCAGCTTACCGGACAGGAACTATGGCTACACCTTC

j_gene: TRBJ1-3
abundance: few
d_gene: -
v_gene: TRBV7-8
len: 15
CDR3aa: CASSPRRISGNTIYF
CDR3nt: TGTGCCAGCAGCCCTCGGCGGATAAGTGGAAACACCATATATTTT

j_gene: TRBJ2-4
abundance: -
d_gene: -
v_gene: TRBV7-9
len: 19
CDR3aa: CASSHILRGEGKAKNIQYF
CDR3nt: TGTGCCAGCAGCCACATATTGAGGGGCGAGGGTAAGGCCAAAAACATTCAGTACTTC

j_gene: TRBJ1-1
abundance: -
d_gene: -
v_gene: TRBV5-6
len: 13
CDR3aa: CASSVRESTEAFF
CDR3nt: TGTGCCAGCAGCGTCAGGGAGAGCACTGAAGCTTTCTTT

j_gene: TRBJ1-1
abundance: -
d_gene: -
v_gene: TRBV29-1
len: 13
CDR3aa: CSVGPGIRTEAFF
CDR3nt: TGCAGCGTTGGTCCAGGAATTCGCACTGAAGCTTTCTTT

j_gene: TRBJ2-3
abundance: -
d_gene: -
v_gene: TRBV7-3
len: 14
CDR3aa: CASSPSASTDTQYF
CDR3nt: TGTGCCAGCAGCCCTAGCGCTAGCACAGATACGCAGTATTTT

j_gene: TRBJ1-5
abundance: -
d_gene: -
v_gene: TRBV6-5
len: 11
CDR3aa: CASGWGQPQHF
CDR3nt: TGTGCCAGCGGATGGGGGCAGCCCCAGCATTTT

j_gene: TRBJ2-3
abundance: -
d_gene: -
v_gene: TRBV29-1
len: 12
CDR3aa: CSVSQGTDTQYF
CDR3nt: TGCAGCGTTTCCCAGGGCACAGATACGCAGTATTTT

j_gene: TRBJ1-1
abundance: -
d_gene: -
v_gene: TRBV29-1
len: 12
CDR3aa: CSAALLVSEAFF
CDR3nt: TGCAGCGCCGCCCTTTTGGTCAGTGAAGCTTTCTTT

j_gene: TRBJ1-2
abundance: few
d_gene: TRBD1
v_gene: TRBV19
len: 16
CDR3aa: CASSIPQTGSDYGYTF
CDR3nt: TGTGCCAGTAGTATCCCTCAGACAGGGTCGGACTATGGCTACACCTTC

j_gene: TRBJ1-1
abundance: -
d_gene: TRBD1
v_gene: TRBV29-1
len: 13
CDR3aa: CSAGQLLNTEAFF
CDR3nt: TGCAGCGCGGGACAGCTTTTGAACACTGAAGCTTTCTTT

j_gene: TRBJ1-1
abundance: -
d_gene: -
v_gene: TRBV5-1
len: 15
CDR3aa: CASSSDVRMNTEAFF
CDR3nt: TGCGCCAGCAGCTCGGACGTCCGCATGAACACTGAAGCTTTCTTT

j_gene: TRBJ2-3
abundance: once
d_gene: -
v_gene: TRBV5-1
len: 17
CDR3aa: CASSHQGSPSSTDTQYF
CDR3nt: TGCGCCAGCAGTCACCAGGGAAGTCCATCTAGCACAGATACGCAGTATTTT

j_gene: TRBJ1-4
abundance: -
d_gene: -
v_gene: TRBV4-1
len: 14
CDR3aa: CASSQLQGNEKLFF
CDR3nt: TGCGCCAGCAGCCAATTGCAGGGAAATGAAAAACTGTTTTTT

j_gene: TRBJ1-2
abundance: -
d_gene: -
v_gene: TRBV30
len: 16
CDR3aa: CAWSRYIQGFDDGYTF
CDR3nt: TGTGCCTGGAGTCGATACATACAGGGTTTTGATGATGGCTACACCTTC

j_gene: TRBJ1-1
abundance: -
d_gene: -
v_gene: TRBV6-1
len: 16
CDR3aa: CASSEAPKSMNTEAFF
CDR3nt: TGTGCCAGCAGTGAAGCGCCGAAGAGCATGAACACTGAAGCTTTCTTT

j_gene: TRBJ1-1
abundance: -
d_gene: -
v_gene: TRBV18
len: 15
CDR3aa: CASSPQHSTNTEAFF
CDR3nt: TGTGCCAGCTCACCCCAACACTCTACGAACACTGAAGCTTTCTTT

j_gene: TRBJ2-3
abundance: -
d_gene: TRBD2
v_gene: TRBV2
len: 15
CDR3aa: CASSEAGGRSDTQYF
CDR3nt: TGTGCCAGCAGTGAAGCGGGGGGGAGGTCAGATACGCAGTATTTT

j_gene: TRBJ2-7
abundance: -
d_gene: -
v_gene: TRBV5-6
len: 16
CDR3aa: CASSPFNRGSSYEQYF
CDR3nt: TGTGCCAGCAGCCCCTTTAACCGGGGCTCTTCCTACGAGCAGTACTTC

j_gene: TRBJ2-5
abundance: -
d_gene: TRBD2
v_gene: TRBV27
len: 13
CDR3aa: CASRSSGEETQYF
CDR3nt: TGTGCCAGCAGAAGTAGCGGGGAAGAGACCCAGTACTTC

j_gene: TRBJ2-1
abundance: few
d_gene: -
v_gene: TRBV7-7
len: 13
CDR3aa: CASSSIFGGEQFF
CDR3nt: TGTGCCAGCAGCTCTATCTTCGGGGGTGAGCAGTTCTTC

j_gene: TRBJ2-3
abundance: once
d_gene: -
v_gene: TRBV7-3
len: 16
CDR3aa: CASSLTGSYGADTQYF
CDR3nt: TGTGCCAGCAGCTTAACGGGCTCCTACGGCGCAGATACGCAGTATTTT

j_gene: TRBJ2-1
abundance: -
d_gene: TRBD1
v_gene: TRBV9
len: 16
CDR3aa: CASSVTGQGSYNEQFF
CDR3nt: TGTGCCAGCAGCGTAACCGGACAGGGATCCTACAATGAGCAGTTCTTC

j_gene: TRBJ2-7
abundance: -
d_gene: -
v_gene: TRBV5-1
len: 14
CDR3aa: CASSLQGMAYEQYF
CDR3nt: TGCGCCAGCAGCTTGCAGGGGATGGCCTACGAGCAGTACTTC

j_gene: TRBJ2-1
abundance: -
d_gene: -
v_gene: TRBV5-1
len: 15
CDR3aa: CASSLRGSSYNEQFF
CDR3nt: TGCGCCAGCAGCTTAAGAGGCAGCTCCTACAATGAGCAGTTCTTC

j_gene: TRBJ1-2
abundance: -
d_gene: -
v_gene: TRBV6-5
len: 13
CDR3aa: CASSQGTFDGYTF
CDR3nt: TGTGCCAGCAGTCAGGGGACTTTTGATGGCTACACCTTC